This T cell receptor beta chain originates from a study of Ad26.COV2.S vaccination and SARS-CoV-2 variants. In the case of this clone: Antigen specificity is unknown.

General observations from the study: Once vaccination had occurred, spike-specific CD8+ and CD4+ T cell responses reportedly showed substantial breadth.

Only in-frame clones appear in the TCRdb table, and some are missing; sequencing was by immunoSEQ multiplex PCR. The data contain 400,000 to 450,000 clones, roughly 88% of them seen just once; the ten biggest clones take up less than 4.5%. The treatment: around 19 received Ad26.COV2.S at low or high dose, single or two shots; about 5 received placebo; per-sample allocation not given. The investigators took samples on day 63 after the first vaccine or placebo injection. V gave up 5 bases and J gave up 4 bases; unmatched junction bases: 8. The CDR3 spans 15 residues. Per the germline V gene, CDR1 is MGHDK and CDR2 is SYGVNS.

Sequenced material: peripheral blood, taken in a trial of Ad26.COV2.S vaccine versus placebo. The V call is TRBV25-1, the J call TRBJ2-3; 8 bases line up with TRBD1. This TCR came from a person between 18 and 65 years old who received the Ad26.COV2.S COVID-19 vaccine or a placebo. This CDR3 is CASSRTQGAADTQYF. The CDR3 region has the DNA TGTGCCAGCAGTCGCACTCAGGGGGCTGCAGATACGCAGTATTTT.